The 2 T cell receptor beta chains reported below all come from one sample, sequenced in a study of blood T cell repertoires in COVID-19. Using immunoSEQ multiplex PCR, the repertoire was profiled, and TCRdb retains in-frame clones only, with some absent. The sample has around 140,000 clones, around 86% seen once; the top ten hold about 7.5%. Material: peripheral blood. Receptor source: a human donor in a cohort sampled during active COVID-19.

This chain uses TRBV5-1 with TRBJ1-2; possible D gene TRBD1, 5 bases. The CDR3 loop spans 13 amino acids. Trimming pared 4 bases from V and 8 bases from J, leaving 15 bases between. Looked up from germline, CDR1 is SGHRS and CDR2 is YFSETQ. The CDR3 spells CASSAGVNGGYTF. CDR3 sequence (DNA): TGCGCCAGCAGCGCGGGGGTTAACGGGGGCTACACCTTC. Combining the CDR3 with reference TRBV5-1 and TRBJ1-2 gives the whole variable domain KAGVTQTPRYLIKTRGQQVTLSCSPISGHRSVSWYQQTPGQGLQFLFEYFSETQRNKGNFPGRFSGRQFSNSRSEMNVSTLELGDSALYLCASSAGVNGGYTFGSGTRLTVV.

The chain employs TRBV7-8 and TRBJ2-1; 14 positions match TRBD2. Germline lookup yields CDR1 SGHVS and CDR2 FQNEAQ. The CDR3 is 20 amino acids. Trimming at V came to 5 bases and at J to 9 bases, leaving 21 bases not matched to a gene. The CDR3: CASSPTTIQTSGRATGEQFF. DNA for the CDR3: TGTGCCAGCAGCCCCACGACTATCCAGACTAGCGGGAGGGCCACGGGTGAGCAGTTCTTC.